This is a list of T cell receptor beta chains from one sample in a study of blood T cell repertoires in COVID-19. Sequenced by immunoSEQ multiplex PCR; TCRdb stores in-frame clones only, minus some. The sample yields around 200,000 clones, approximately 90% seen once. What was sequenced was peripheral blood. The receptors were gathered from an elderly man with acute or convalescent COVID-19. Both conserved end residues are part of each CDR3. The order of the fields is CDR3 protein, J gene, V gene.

cdr3_aa: CASSPWTAYNSPLHF; j_call: TRBJ1-6; v_call: TRBV7-9
cdr3_aa: CASSPTTGLGNYGYTF; j_call: TRBJ1-2; v_call: TRBV18
cdr3_aa: CASKIGTGRTGELFF; j_call: TRBJ2-2; v_call: TRBV19
cdr3_aa: CASSHRRQGDEKLFF; j_call: TRBJ1-4; v_call: TRBV3-1/TRBV3-2
cdr3_aa: CASKPGLARGGELFF; j_call: TRBJ2-2; v_call: TRBV2
cdr3_aa: CASSYDSNSYNEQFF; j_call: TRBJ2-1; v_call: TRBV6-5
cdr3_aa: CASSSIDREKAFF; j_call: TRBJ1-1; v_call: TRBV7-6
cdr3_aa: CASRGLAGSKQFF; j_call: TRBJ2-1; v_call: TRBV5-5
cdr3_aa: CASSSRTGEAELFF; j_call: TRBJ2-2; v_call: TRBV18
cdr3_aa: CASSLEAGVEQFF; j_call: TRBJ2-1; v_call: TRBV7-3
cdr3_aa: CASSVYRRGEKLFF; j_call: TRBJ1-4; v_call: TRBV25-1
cdr3_aa: CASSLRTGWNYGYTF; j_call: TRBJ1-2; v_call: TRBV11-3
cdr3_aa: CASSFRASGSRHFTDTQYF; j_call: TRBJ2-3; v_call: TRBV7-2
cdr3_aa: CASSSTGTLGTDTQYF; j_call: TRBJ2-3; v_call: TRBV19
cdr3_aa: CASSLARGAGYNEQFF; j_call: TRBJ2-1; v_call: TRBV5-1
cdr3_aa: CASSQRTTGVGTEAFF; j_call: TRBJ1-1; v_call: TRBV7-9
cdr3_aa: CASSLGQGTSGYEQYF; j_call: TRBJ2-7; v_call: TRBV5-1
cdr3_aa: CASRGTGGPSDTQYF; j_call: TRBJ2-3; v_call: TRBV2
cdr3_aa: CASSDGLSRTF; j_call: TRBJ1-2; v_call: TRBV28
cdr3_aa: CASSSDRGQQFF; j_call: TRBJ2-1; v_call: TRBV12-3/TRBV12-4
cdr3_aa: CASSFGSTGASYEQYF; j_call: TRBJ2-7; v_call: TRBV7-9
cdr3_aa: CASSQRSERNTEAFF; j_call: TRBJ1-1; v_call: TRBV7-2
cdr3_aa: CATSDDLGLAGESDTQYF; j_call: TRBJ2-3; v_call: TRBV24-1
cdr3_aa: CASSSGLAGAHEQFF; j_call: TRBJ2-1; v_call: TRBV27
cdr3_aa: CAWSPPEAGGGEQYF; j_call: TRBJ2-7; v_call: TRBV30
cdr3_aa: CASSDPGTSGFSSYNEQFF; j_call: TRBJ2-1; v_call: TRBV2
cdr3_aa: CASYRVPNEKLFF; j_call: TRBJ1-4; v_call: TRBV5-1
cdr3_aa: CASSFKVGGRSDQYF; j_call: TRBJ2-5; v_call: TRBV28
cdr3_aa: CASSSPTSSNEKLFF; j_call: TRBJ1-4; v_call: TRBV6-5
cdr3_aa: CAWSVQGQLNTEAFF; j_call: TRBJ1-1; v_call: TRBV30
cdr3_aa: CSASWNRGQPQHF; j_call: TRBJ1-5; v_call: TRBV20-1
cdr3_aa: CASSPGQLNTEAFF; j_call: TRBJ1-1; v_call: TRBV7-2
cdr3_aa: CASSLGGTLNTEAFF; j_call: TRBJ1-1; v_call: TRBV11-3
cdr3_aa: CASSYPGTGGSGNQPQHF; j_call: TRBJ1-5; v_call: TRBV6-2/TRBV6-3
cdr3_aa: CASTNDGGDYGYTF; j_call: TRBJ1-2; v_call: TRBV10-2
cdr3_aa: CASSQGQWGVRETQYF; j_call: TRBJ2-5; v_call: TRBV3-1/TRBV3-2
cdr3_aa: CASSIGGRSNSPLHF; j_call: TRBJ1-6; v_call: TRBV19
cdr3_aa: CSASGTGGNNYGYTF; j_call: TRBJ1-2; v_call: TRBV29-1
cdr3_aa: CATLGQHAETQYF; j_call: TRBJ2-5; v_call: TRBV10-3
cdr3_aa: CASSYSILVVAKNIQYF; j_call: TRBJ2-4; v_call: TRBV6-2/TRBV6-3
cdr3_aa: CSQIRGHGTQYF; j_call: TRBJ2-3; v_call: TRBV29-1
cdr3_aa: CASSRLFGTGGYNEQFF; j_call: TRBJ2-1; v_call: TRBV18
cdr3_aa: CASSRDAGLGNTQYF; j_call: TRBJ2-3; v_call: TRBV2
cdr3_aa: CASSVGSGGNTEAFF; j_call: TRBJ1-1; v_call: TRBV9
cdr3_aa: CASSVGMGLAGDPYEQYF; j_call: TRBJ2-7; v_call: TRBV9
cdr3_aa: CASSPIPGVNQPQHF; j_call: TRBJ1-5; v_call: TRBV28
cdr3_aa: CASSESQAAEAFF; j_call: TRBJ1-1; v_call: TRBV6-1
cdr3_aa: CATSRVQSTDTQYF; j_call: TRBJ2-3; v_call: TRBV15
cdr3_aa: CASNEAGGRGETQYF; j_call: TRBJ2-5; v_call: TRBV9
cdr3_aa: CASSWPDGDATNEKLFF; j_call: TRBJ1-4; v_call: TRBV5-1
cdr3_aa: CAVTRVDTGQYF; j_call: TRBJ2-3; v_call: TRBV28
cdr3_aa: CASSSGLAGKYF; j_call: TRBJ2-7; v_call: TRBV7-9
cdr3_aa: CASSLFGTGYNEQFF; j_call: TRBJ2-1; v_call: TRBV27